A selection of T cell receptor beta chains follows, all from one sample in a study of T-cell reconstitution after alpha-beta-depleted transplantation in children. TCRdb re-analysed the PCR reads in MiXCR, keeping a single row per CDR3 protein. The data contain under 300,000 distinct CDR3 sequences, under 14% of them singletons. The sequenced sample was peripheral blood, obtained 180 days after TCRalphabeta/CD19-depleted stem cell transplant. Receptors originate from a male patient between 2 and 9 years old who had a stem cell transplant for chronic granulomatous disease, so the T cells may come from the graft donor. Each CDR3 is given with its conserved first and last residue. D genes are given only for firm matches. Clone size appears in some rows only: once, few, many, or a class for an expanded clone.

>TRBD2|TRBJ2-1|many|TRBV11-2
CASSSSGLAGGPYNEQFF
TGTGCCAGCAGTTCAAGCGGACTAGCGGGGGGGCCCTACAATGAGCAGTTCTTC
>.|TRBJ1-1|many|TRBV20-1
CSARTSRSGTEAFF
TGCAGTGCTAGAACGTCTAGATCGGGTACTGAAGCTTTCTTT
>TRBD2|TRBJ2-1|many|TRBV28
CASSFTGTSGGWEQFF
TGTGCCAGCAGTTTTACCGGGACTAGCGGTGGTTGGGAGCAGTTCTTC
>.|TRBJ2-5|many|TRBV7-8
CASSLEGGGSLSETQYF
TGTGCCAGCAGCTTGGAGGGGGGCGGGAGTTTATCGGAGACCCAGTACTTC
>.|TRBJ1-1|many|TRBV11-2
CASSPRKERGAFF
TGTGCCAGCAGCCCACGAAAGGAACGAGGAGCTTTCTTT
>.|TRBJ2-7|many|TRBV13
CASSLGSGPSSYEQYF
TGTGCCAGCAGCTTAGGTTCGGGTCCGAGCTCCTACGAGCAGTACTTC
>.|TRBJ1-5|many|TRBV12-3/TRBV12-4
CASTLGLGGGPNQPQHF
TGTGCCAGCACCCTTGGGTTAGGGGGTGGGCCCAATCAGCCCCAGCATTTT
>.|TRBJ1-1|many|TRBV7-6
CASSLYQRGSTNTEAFF
TGTGCCAGCAGTCTTTACCAACGGGGATCTACGAACACTGAAGCTTTCTTT
>.|TRBJ2-1|.|TRBV6-4
CATYEHLEQFF
TGTGCCACCTATGAACACCTTGAGCAGTTCTTC
>.|TRBJ2-7|many|TRBV28
CASSTTGTRRQYF
TGTGCCAGCAGTACAACCGGGACGCGAAGGCAGTACTTC
>TRBD1|TRBJ2-2|many|TRBV5-1
CASRSPGGRTGELFF
TGCGCCAGCAGGTCCCCAGGGGGCAGGACCGGGGAGCTGTTTTTT
>.|TRBJ1-1|many|TRBV7-8
CASSLGLGGTEAFF
TGTGCCAGCAGCTTAGGTTTAGGGGGGACTGAAGCTTTCTTT
>TRBD2|TRBJ2-1|many|TRBV12-3/TRBV12-4
CASRLLANEQFF
TGTGCCAGCAGGCTACTAGCGAATGAGCAGTTCTTC
>TRBD1|TRBJ2-5|many|TRBV5-4
CASTQGVLQETQYF
TGTGCCAGCACCCAGGGGGTCCTCCAAGAGACCCAGTACTTC
>TRBD1|TRBJ2-7|many|TRBV12-3/TRBV12-4
CASRTGTGEIDEQYF
TGTGCCAGCAGAACCGGGACAGGGGAGATCGACGAGCAGTACTTC
>.|TRBJ1-5|many|TRBV9
CASSDGMGQPQHF
TGTGCCAGCAGCGATGGGATGGGGCAGCCCCAGCATTTT
>TRBD2|TRBJ2-7|many|TRBV12-3/TRBV12-4
CASSLVTSGNYEQYF
TGTGCCAGCAGTTTGGTGACTAGCGGGAATTACGAGCAGTACTTC
>TRBD1|TRBJ1-1|.|TRBV30
CAWKRQGVNTEAFF
TGTGCCTGGAAAAGACAGGGGGTGAACACTGAAGCTTTCTTT
>TRBD1|TRBJ2-4|many|TRBV7-2
CASRTRDRGWDIQYF
TGTGCCAGCAGAACGAGGGACAGGGGCTGGGACATTCAGTACTTC
>.|TRBJ2-5|many|TRBV7-7
CASSPQGRGQETQYF
TGTGCTAGCAGCCCCCAGGGGAGGGGGCAAGAGACCCAGTACTTC
>TRBD2|TRBJ2-1|many|TRBV18
CASSPPSGGLYNEQFF
TGTGCCAGCTCACCACCGTCGGGAGGGCTATACAATGAGCAGTTCTTC
>TRBD2|TRBJ2-5|.|TRBV7-2
CASSGGLLAGGGETQYF
TGTGCCAGCAGCGGGGGATTGCTAGCGGGGGGGGGAGAGACCCAGTACTTC
>TRBD1|TRBJ2-6|many|TRBV5-5
CASSQQGTGANVLTF
TGTGCCAGCAGCCAACAGGGGACTGGGGCCAACGTCCTGACTTTC
>.|TRBJ2-7|many|TRBV21-1
CASSFGQAEQYF
TGTGCCAGCAGTTTTGGACAGGCCGAGCAGTACTTC
>TRBD2|TRBJ2-7|many|TRBV20-1
CSARRPSGGSEQCF
TGCAGTGCTAGAAGGCCTAGCGGGGGGAGCGAGCAGTGCTTC
>.|TRBJ1-6|many|TRBV15
CATSRDPVSPLHF
TGTGCCACCAGCAGAGATCCAGTCTCACCCCTCCACTTT
>.|TRBJ2-3|many|TRBV24-1
CATGPRSTQRDTQYF
TGTGCCACCGGACCTAGGAGCACCCAGCGAGATACGCAGTATTTT
>.|TRBJ2-1|many|TRBV12-3/TRBV12-4
CASSFMILSYNEQFF
TGTGCCAGCAGTTTCATGATCCTCTCCTACAATGAGCAGTTCTTC
>TRBD2|TRBJ2-1|many|TRBV10-3
CAIRVAGGSNEQFF
TGTGCCATCAGGGTAGCGGGAGGGAGCAATGAGCAGTTCTTC
>TRBD2|TRBJ2-3|few|TRBV7-9
CASSSRGSTDTQYF
TGTGCCAGCAGCTCGCGGGGGTCCACAGATACGCAGTATTTT
>.|TRBJ2-3|many|TRBV7-9
CASSLVLGTGAPDTQYF
TGTGCCAGCAGCTTAGTGCTCGGGACTGGGGCTCCAGATACGCAGTATTTT
>.|TRBJ1-1|many|TRBV9
CASSVEVVNTEAFF
TGTGCCAGCAGCGTAGAGGTGGTGAACACTGAAGCTTTCTTT
>TRBD2|TRBJ2-5|many|TRBV5-1
CASSLGVAGVETQYF
TGCGCCAGCAGCTTGGGGGTCGCGGGGGTGGAGACCCAGTACTTC
>.|TRBJ1-5|many|TRBV5-5
CASSFWQFNQPQHF
TGTGCCAGCAGCTTTTGGCAATTTAATCAGCCCCAGCATTTT
>TRBD2|TRBJ2-5|many|TRBV5-1
CASSLDSGGWETQYF
TGCGCCAGCAGCTTGGATAGCGGGGGCTGGGAGACCCAGTACTTC
>.|TRBJ2-1|.|TRBV18
CASSHLTGNSYNEQFF
TGTGCCAGCTCACACTTGACTGGGAACTCCTACAATGAGCAGTTCTTC